Here is one T cell receptor (beta chain) with its context. This record belongs to a study of chemoradiotherapy in HPV16-positive cancers. Repertoires were generated with immunoSEQ multiplex PCR, while TCRdb's copy carries only in-frame clones and drops some. The table has 13,000 or so clones, roughly 90% seen once. CDR1 and CDR2 from the germline V gene are SGDLS and YYNGEE. The CDR3 has 16 amino acids. Trimming took 0 bases from V and 4 from J; bases not matched to a gene: 8. Over chemoradiotherapy, repertoires were sampled more than once. The genes are TRBV9 and TRBJ1-2; 8 positions agree with TRBD1. The sample was blood, taken from a patient who underwent chemoradiotherapy. The TCR comes from a human donor with HPV-associated anogenital cancer. CDR3 sequence: CASSVGQGAFIYGYTF. The CDR3 DNA reads TGTGCCAGCAGCGTAGGGCAGGGGGCCTTTATCTATGGCTACACCTTC. Based on the CDR3 plus reference TRBV9 and TRBJ1-2, the full variable domain is DSGVTQTPKHLITATGQRVTLRCSPRSGDLSVYWYQQSLDQGLQFLIQYYNGEERAKGNILERFSAQQFPDLHSELNLSSLELGDSALYFCASSVGQGAFIYGYTFGSGTRLTVV.